The sequence of this T cell receptor beta chain was determined in a study of blood T cell repertoires in COVID-19. Study information: The samples span acute and convalescent COVID-19 from the United States, Italy and Spain. Sources were T cells, B-cell-depleted T cells, or PBMCs; the material itself was cDNA or gDNA.

Authors' processing steps: Nucleated cell number was recorded as an estimate derived from reference gene primer amplification. Assay: immunoSEQ multiplex PCR; the TCRdb copy retains only in-frame clones and omits some. D and trimming were read from the DNA, whereas the V and J calls and clone size are those reported in that table. The table records about 170,000 clones, roughly nine tenths of them present only once. The germline gives CDR1 SGHRS, CDR2 YFSETQ. The CDR3 sequence is 13 residues long. V lost 5 bases to trimming and J lost 4 bases; unmatched junction nucleotides: 4. In Seattle, patients joined the study during active infection and were tracked longitudinally.

Specimen: peripheral blood. This sequence was found in a woman aged 55 to 70 with COVID-19, enrolled during active disease. The gene calls are TRBV5-1 and TRBJ2-5; 8 nucleotides match TRBD1. CDR3 bases: TGCGCCAGCAGTTCACAGGGGGGAGAGACCCAGTACTTC. This translates into CASSSQGGETQYF.